This T cell receptor beta chain appears in the sequencing data of a study of T cell clonotyping in hematopoietic cell transplantation. As to this clone: Antigen unknown.

Overall study results and limits: Broader posttransplant TCR repertoire diversity was predicted by graft donor and pretransplant recipient Inverse Simpson Index values.

The CDR3 totals 15 residues. Trimming took 7 bases from V and 8 from J; bases not matched to a gene: 14. Germline CDR1 and CDR2: SGHRS and YFSETQ. Some clones are missing from TCRdb's copy, which holds only in-frame ones; the method was immunoSEQ multiplex PCR. The data show approximately 41,000 clones, around 85% seen once. Time point indicated: recipient sample about 28 days before transplant, after cytoreduction. The receptor comes from a man aged 55-75 years with acute myeloid leukemia. Some clones in this sample may be carry-over from other donors' samples. This sequence joins TRBV5-1 and TRBJ2-2; TRBD1 agrees at 7 bases. Specimen: peripheral blood mononuclear cells, collected before stem cell transplant. In nucleotides, the CDR3 is TGCGCCAGCTACAATGACAGGGCACGAGGAGGGGAGCTGTTTTTT. Amino acid sequence: CASYNDRARGGELFF.